This TCR beta chain stems from a study of T cells after yellow fever vaccination. This clonotype was recorded once. The 5'RACE template-switching step produced TCR cDNA and added a universal primer site and UMIs. MiXCR, run by TCRdb on the 5' RACE reads, gives a single entry per CDR3 protein. There are 280,000 or so distinct CDR3 sequences in the sample; approximately 10% occur only once, and about 3.7% lies in the top ten. Germline lookup yields CDR1 LNHNV and CDR2 YYDKDF (reference sequence). The ends were cut back, 0 bases at V and 14 bases at J, with 15 bases in the middle. This CDR3 has 13 residues.

Sample: CD4+ T cells sorted from PBMCs, taken 5 days after the yellow fever booster vaccination. The source of this sequence is a man aged 18 to 30 who received the YFV17D yellow fever vaccine. This chain links TRBV15 with TRBJ2-3; D is perhaps TRBD1 (5 bases). CDR3 loop: CATSRDLVGQGYF. DNA of the CDR3: TGTGCCACCAGCAGAGATCTGGTAGGCCAGGGGTATTTT.